This T cell receptor beta chain was identified during a study of T cells after yellow fever vaccination. About the research overall: Fractions of low cell number were prepared using SMART-Seq v4 Ultra Low Input.

The study made its TCR cDNA through 5'RACE template switching. That step introduced a universal primer site along with UMIs. Using its own MiXCR run on the 5' RACE reads, TCRdb lists one record per CDR3 protein. The sample shows about 320,000 distinct CDR3 sequences, roughly 10% of them seen only once. To note about this clonotype: Its specificity is unknown.

Study-level findings and limits: At about 97% for CD4 and roughly 87% for CD8, most primary-vaccination clones showed up again after the booster.

Specimen: CD4+ T cells sorted from PBMCs, collected 45 days after the yellow fever booster vaccination. This sequence originates from a man aged 18 to 29 who received the YFV17D yellow fever vaccine.

CDR3 nucleotide sequence: TGTGCCAGCAGTTTTACCCGGTGGGTGGATAATCGGGGCGTGAGGGTGAACACTGAAGCTTTCTTT. It yields the protein CASSFTRWVDNRGVRVNTEAFF. This rearrangement joins TRBV12-3 or TRBV12-4 to TRBJ1-1, with TRBD1 as a possible D gene (5 bases). CDR3 length: 22 residues. V lost 3 bases and J lost 0, with 32 bases in between.